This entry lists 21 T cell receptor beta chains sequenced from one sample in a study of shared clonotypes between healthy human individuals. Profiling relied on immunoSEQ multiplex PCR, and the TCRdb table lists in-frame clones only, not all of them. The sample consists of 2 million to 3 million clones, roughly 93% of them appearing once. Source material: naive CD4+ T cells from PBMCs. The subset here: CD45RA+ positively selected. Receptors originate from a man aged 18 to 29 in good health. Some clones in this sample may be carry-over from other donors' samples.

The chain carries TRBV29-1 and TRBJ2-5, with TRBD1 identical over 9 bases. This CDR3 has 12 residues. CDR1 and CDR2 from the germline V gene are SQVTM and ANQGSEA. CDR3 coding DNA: TGCGCGGACAGGGGAAAGGAAGAGACCCAGTACTTC. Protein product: CADRGKEETQYF. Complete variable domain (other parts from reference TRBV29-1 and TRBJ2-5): SAVISQKPSRDICQRGTSLTIQCQVDSQVTMMFWYRQQPGQSLTLIATANQGSEATYESGFVIDKFPISRPNLTFSTLTVSNMSPEDSSIYLCADRGKEETQYFGPGTRLLVL.

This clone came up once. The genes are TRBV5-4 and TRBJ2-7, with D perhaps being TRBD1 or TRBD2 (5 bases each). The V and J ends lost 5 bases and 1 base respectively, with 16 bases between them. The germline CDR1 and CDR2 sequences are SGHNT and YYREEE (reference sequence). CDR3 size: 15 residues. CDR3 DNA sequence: TGTGCCAGCAGTTACCGGGACGGAGGATCCTACGAGCAGTACTTC. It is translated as CASSYRDGGSYEQYF.

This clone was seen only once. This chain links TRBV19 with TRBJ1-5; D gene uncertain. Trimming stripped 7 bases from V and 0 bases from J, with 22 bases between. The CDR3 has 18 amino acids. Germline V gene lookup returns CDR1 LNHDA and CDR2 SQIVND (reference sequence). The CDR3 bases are TGTGCCAGTAAACCAACTCAAAGAGGAGACTATAGCAATCAGCCCCAGCATTTT. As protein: CASKPTQRGDYSNQPQHF.

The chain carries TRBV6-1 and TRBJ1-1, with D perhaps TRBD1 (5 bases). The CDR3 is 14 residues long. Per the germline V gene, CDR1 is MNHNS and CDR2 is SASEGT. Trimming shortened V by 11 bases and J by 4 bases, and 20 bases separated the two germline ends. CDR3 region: CAGNPVWGGTEAFF. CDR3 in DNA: TGTGCCGGCAACCCCGTATGGGGGGGCACTGAAGCTTTCTTT.

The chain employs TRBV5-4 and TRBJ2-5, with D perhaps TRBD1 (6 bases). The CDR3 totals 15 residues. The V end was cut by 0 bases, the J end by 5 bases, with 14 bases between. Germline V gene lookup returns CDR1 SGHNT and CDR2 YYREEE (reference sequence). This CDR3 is CASSLEGRGTETQYF. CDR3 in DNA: TGTGCCAGCAGCTTGGAGGGCAGGGGTACGGAGACCCAGTACTTC.

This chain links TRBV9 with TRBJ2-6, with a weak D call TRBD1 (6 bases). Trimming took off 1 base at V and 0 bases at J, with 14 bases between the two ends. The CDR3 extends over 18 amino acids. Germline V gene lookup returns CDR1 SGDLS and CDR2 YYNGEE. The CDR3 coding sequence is TGTGCCAGCAGCGTACGAGCAGGGGAAAGCTCTGGGGCCAACGTCCTGACTTTC. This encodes CASSVRAGESSGANVLTF.

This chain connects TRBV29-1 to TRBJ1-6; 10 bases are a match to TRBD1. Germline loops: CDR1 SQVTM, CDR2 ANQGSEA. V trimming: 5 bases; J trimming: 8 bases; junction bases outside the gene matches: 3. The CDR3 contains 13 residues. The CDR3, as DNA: TGCAGCGTTCTGGACAGGGGGGATTCACCCCTCCACTTT. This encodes CSVLDRGDSPLHF.

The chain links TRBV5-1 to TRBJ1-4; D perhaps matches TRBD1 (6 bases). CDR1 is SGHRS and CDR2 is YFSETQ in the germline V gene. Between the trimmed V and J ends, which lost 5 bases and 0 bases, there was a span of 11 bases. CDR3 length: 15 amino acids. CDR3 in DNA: TGCGCCAGCAGTTCGGACAGTCCAACTAATGAAAAACTGTTTTTT. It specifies CASSSDSPTNEKLFF.

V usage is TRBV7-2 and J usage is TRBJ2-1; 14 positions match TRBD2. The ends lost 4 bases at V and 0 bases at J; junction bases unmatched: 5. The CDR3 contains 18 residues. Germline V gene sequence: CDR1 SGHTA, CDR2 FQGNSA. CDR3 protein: CASSSPGTSGSSYNEQFF. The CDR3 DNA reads TGTGCCAGCAGCTCCCCCGGGACTAGCGGGAGCTCCTACAATGAGCAGTTCTTC.

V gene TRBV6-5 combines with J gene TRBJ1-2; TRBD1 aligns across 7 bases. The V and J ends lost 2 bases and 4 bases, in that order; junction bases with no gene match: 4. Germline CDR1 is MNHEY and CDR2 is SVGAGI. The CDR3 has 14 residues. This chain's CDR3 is CASSYGGTVYGYTF. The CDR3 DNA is TGTGCCAGCAGTTACGGCGGGACAGTCTATGGCTACACCTTC.

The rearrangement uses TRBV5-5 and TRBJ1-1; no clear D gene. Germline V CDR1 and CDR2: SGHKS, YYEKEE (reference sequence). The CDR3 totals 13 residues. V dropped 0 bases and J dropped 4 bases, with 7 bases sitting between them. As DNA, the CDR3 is TGTGCCAGCAGCTTGGAGTCCTCCACTGAAGCTTTCTTT. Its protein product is CASSLESSTEAFF.

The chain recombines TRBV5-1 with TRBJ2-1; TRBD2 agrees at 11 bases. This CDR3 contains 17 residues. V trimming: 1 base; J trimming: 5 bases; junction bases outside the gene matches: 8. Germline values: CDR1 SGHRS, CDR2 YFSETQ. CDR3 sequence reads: CASSLSTSGSGDNEQFF. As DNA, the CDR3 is TGCGCCAGCAGCTTGTCAACTAGCGGGAGTGGGGACAATGAGCAGTTCTTC.

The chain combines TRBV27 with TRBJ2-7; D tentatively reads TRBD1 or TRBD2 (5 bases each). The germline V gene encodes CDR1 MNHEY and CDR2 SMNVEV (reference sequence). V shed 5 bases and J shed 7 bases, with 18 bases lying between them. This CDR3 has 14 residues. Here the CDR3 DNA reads TGTGCCAGCAGTCATTCGTGGGGGTCACGGGAGCAGTACTTC. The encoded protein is CASSHSWGSREQYF.

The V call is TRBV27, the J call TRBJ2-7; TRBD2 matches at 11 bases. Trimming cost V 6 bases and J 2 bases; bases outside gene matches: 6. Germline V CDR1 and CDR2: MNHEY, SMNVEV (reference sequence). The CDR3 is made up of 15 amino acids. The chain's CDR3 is CASRVSGRDAYEQYF. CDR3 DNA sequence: TGTGCCAGCAGGGTTAGCGGGAGGGACGCCTACGAGCAGTACTTC.

The CDR3 here is CASSLSGDTYNEQFF. The CDR3 coding sequence is TGTGCCAGCAGTTTAAGCGGGGATACCTACAATGAGCAGTTCTTC. This chain links TRBV28 with TRBJ2-1, with 7 bases fitting TRBD2. J was trimmed by 2 bases and V by 2 bases; bases with no gene match: 3. This CDR3 has 15 amino acids. CDR1 and CDR2 from the germline V gene are MDHEN and SYDVKM.

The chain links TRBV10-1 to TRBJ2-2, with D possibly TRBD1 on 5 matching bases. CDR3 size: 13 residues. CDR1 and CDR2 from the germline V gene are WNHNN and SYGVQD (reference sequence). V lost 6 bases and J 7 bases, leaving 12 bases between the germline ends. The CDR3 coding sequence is TGCGCCAGCAGCCCTGGGGCCGGCGGGGAGCTGTTTTTT. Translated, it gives CASSPGAGGELFF.

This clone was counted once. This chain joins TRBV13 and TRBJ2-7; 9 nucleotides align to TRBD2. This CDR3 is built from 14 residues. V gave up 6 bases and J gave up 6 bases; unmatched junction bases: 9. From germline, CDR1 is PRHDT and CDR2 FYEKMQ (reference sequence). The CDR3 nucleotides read TGTGCCAGCAGTGTCGGGACTAGCACTCGCGAGCAGTACTTC. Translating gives CASSVGTSTREQYF.

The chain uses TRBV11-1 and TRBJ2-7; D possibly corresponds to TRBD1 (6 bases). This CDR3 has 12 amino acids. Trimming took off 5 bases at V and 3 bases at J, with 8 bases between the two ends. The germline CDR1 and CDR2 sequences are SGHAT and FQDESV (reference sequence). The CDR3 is CASSRTVYEQYF. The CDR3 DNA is TGTGCCAGCAGCCGGACAGTCTACGAGCAGTACTTC.

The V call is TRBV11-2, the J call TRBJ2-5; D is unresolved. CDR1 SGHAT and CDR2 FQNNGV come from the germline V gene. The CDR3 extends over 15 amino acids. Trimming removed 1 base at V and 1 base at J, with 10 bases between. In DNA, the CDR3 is TGTGCCAGCAGCTTAGTTCCCGCAGGCCAAGAGACCCAGTACTTC. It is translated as CASSLVPAGQETQYF.

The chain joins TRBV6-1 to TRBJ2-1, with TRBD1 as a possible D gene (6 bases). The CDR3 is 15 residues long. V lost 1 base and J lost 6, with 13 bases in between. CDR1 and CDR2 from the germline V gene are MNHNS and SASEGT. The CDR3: CASSEGGTPTNEQFF. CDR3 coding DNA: TGTGCCAGCAGTGAAGGAGGGACACCTACCAATGAGCAGTTCTTC.

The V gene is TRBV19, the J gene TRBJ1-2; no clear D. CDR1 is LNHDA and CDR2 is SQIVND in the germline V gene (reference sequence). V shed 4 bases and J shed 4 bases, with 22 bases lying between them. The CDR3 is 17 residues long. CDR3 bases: TGTGCCAGTAGTAAGACTAATGAGCGGACTTTCGGCTATGGCTACACCTTC. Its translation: CASSKTNERTFGYGYTF.